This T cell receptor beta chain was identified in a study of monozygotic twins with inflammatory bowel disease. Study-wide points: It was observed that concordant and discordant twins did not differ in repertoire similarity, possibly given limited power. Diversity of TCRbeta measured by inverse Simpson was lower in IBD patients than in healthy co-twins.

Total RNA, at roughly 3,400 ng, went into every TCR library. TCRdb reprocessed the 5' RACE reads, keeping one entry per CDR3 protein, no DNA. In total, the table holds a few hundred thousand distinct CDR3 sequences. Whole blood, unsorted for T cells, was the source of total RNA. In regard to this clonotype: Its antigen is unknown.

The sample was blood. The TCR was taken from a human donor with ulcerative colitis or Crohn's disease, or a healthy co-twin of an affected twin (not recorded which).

CDR3 amino acids: CSATAAGSPQKKNYGYTF. This chain links TRBV20-1 with TRBJ1-2. CDR3 size: 18 residues. Looked up from germline, CDR1 is DFQATT and CDR2 is SNEGSKA (reference sequence).